This T cell receptor beta chain emerged from a study of cytomegalovirus exposure and HLA in healthy donors. Background on the study: As released early, the data held roughly 85 million unique TCRs from HLA-typed donors. General observations from the study: When the data were analyzed later, several of the most significant clusters appeared to be linked to common viral pathogens. In a later analysis, a missense DCLRE1C variant was linked to TCR beta V- and J-gene trimming. Using a false discovery rate of 0.05, a later analysis showed that approximately 17,000 TCR beta sequences were associated with HLA alleles.

The CDR3 covers 13 residues. Trimming removed 3 bases at V and 3 bases at J, with 8 bases between. Germline loops: CDR1 KGHSH, CDR2 LQKENI. With 60 Vbeta and 13 Jbeta primers, the PCR was carried out. Measured with immunoSEQ multiplex PCR; TCRdb has only the in-frame clones, and not every one. The sample contains about 75,000 clones, roughly 84% of which appear only once. Turning to this clone: Its antigen is unidentified.

Sequencing was performed on PBMCs. The chain employs TRBV18 and TRBJ1-1; D unclear. The clonotype originates from a man between 65 and 79 years old in good health and CMV-seropositive. CDR3: CASSPLGDTEAFF. In nucleotides, the CDR3 is TGTGCCAGCTCACCCCTCGGGGACACTGAAGCTTTCTTT.